The 8 T cell receptor beta chains presented below share a single source sample, sequenced in a study of shared clonotypes between healthy human individuals. Data came from immunoSEQ multiplex PCR; TCRdb stores just in-frame clones and leaves some out. The sample carries hundreds of thousands of clones, around 73% recorded once. Sequenced sample: memory CD4+ T cells sorted from blood. The subset: CD45RA-negative fraction. The receptors here all came from a woman aged 25 to 39 in good health.

This clone was detected many times. V and J are TRBV28 and TRBJ2-2; D might be TRBD1 (5 bases). The ends were cut back, 0 bases at V and 2 bases at J, with 7 bases in the middle. CDR1 and CDR2 from the germline V gene are MDHEN and SYDVKM. CDR3 length: 15 residues. The CDR3 here is CASSLWGQNTGELFF. CDR3 DNA sequence: TGTGCCAGCAGTTTATGGGGGCAAAACACCGGGGAGCTGTTTTTT.

The V and J genes are TRBV27 and TRBJ2-3; D is ambiguous. The CDR3 is made up of 11 amino acids. The V gene lost 8 bases and the J gene lost 8 bases, with 11 bases spanning the gap. Germline values: CDR1 MNHEY, CDR2 SMNVEV (reference sequence). CDR3 residues: CASQYAGTQYF. The CDR3 DNA reads TGTGCCAGCCAATACGCTGGTACGCAGTATTTT.

The chain has TRBV7-2 and TRBJ1-1; D ambiguous. This CDR3 contains 14 residues. Germline CDR1 SGHTA, CDR2 FQGNSA. The V end was cut by 5 bases, the J end by 1 base, with 11 bases between. The CDR3 coding sequence is TGTGCCAGCAGCCCGCGGCGGCAGAACACTGAAGCTTTCTTT. This sequence encodes CASSPRRQNTEAFF.

This chain links TRBV6-5 with TRBJ1-1; tentative D call: TRBD1 (5 bases). This CDR3 has 15 amino acids. V lost 5 bases and J lost 0, with 13 bases in between. The germline V gene has CDR1 MNHEY and CDR2 SVGAGI. In DNA, the CDR3 is TGTGCCAGCAGTAGGGGAGCAGGGATGAACACTGAAGCTTTCTTT. As protein: CASSRGAGMNTEAFF.

The V call is TRBV6-1, the J call TRBJ1-4, with D uncertain. This CDR3 region has 15 residues. Germline V gives CDR1 MNHNS, CDR2 SASEGT. The germline V and J ends were trimmed by 7 bases and 3 bases, with 15 bases remaining between them. CDR3 bases: TGTGCCAGCACCCTGGCTAGCGCGGCTAATGAAAAACTGTTTTTT. This gives the protein CASTLASAANEKLFF.

This chain joins TRBV28 and TRBJ1-2; D unclear. Germline CDR1 MDHEN, CDR2 SYDVKM. V dropped 6 bases and J dropped 4 bases, with 12 bases sitting between them. The CDR3 is made up of 13 amino acids. This CDR3 is CASRTKSGYGYTF. The CDR3 DNA reads as TGTGCCAGCAGAACTAAGTCGGGCTATGGCTACACCTTC.

This chain's CDR3 is CASSLQGEYGYTF. In DNA form, the CDR3 reads TGTGCCAGCAGTCTACAGGGGGAGTATGGCTACACCTTC. This sequence joins TRBV28 and TRBJ1-2; 8 positions agree with TRBD1. Germline CDR1 MDHEN, CDR2 SYDVKM. This CDR3 is 13 amino acids long. The V and J ends lost 5 bases and 5 bases, in that order; junction bases with no gene match: 4.

This clone has just one count. This chain uses TRBV19 with TRBJ2-2, with unresolved D. Trimming cost V 1 base and J 8 bases, with 14 bases left between them. The CDR3 consists of 15 residues. Germline loops: CDR1 LNHDA, CDR2 SQIVND (reference sequence). The CDR3 sequence is CASSIAPVDWGELFF. The CDR3 DNA follows: TGTGCCAGTAGTATAGCACCCGTGGATTGGGGGGAGCTGTTTTTT.